One and the same sample provided the 22 T cell receptor beta chains below, sequenced in a study of blood T cells in healthy people across ages. A J-beta primer mix and a sample-barcoded 5' primer were used in a second PCR of about 7 to 11 cycles. TCRdb reprocessed the 5' RACE reads via MiXCR and lists one record per CDR3 protein. Among 800,000 to 900,000 distinct CDR3 sequences, around 68% were seen once, and the ten largest hold roughly 25%. Sequenced: blood. The receptor source for this set is a man aged 25-40 years in good health.

The chain has TRBV27 and TRBJ1-2; 8 nucleotides match TRBD1. Germline V CDR1 and CDR2: MNHEY, SMNVEV (reference sequence). The junction had 6 bases not matched to a gene; V was cut back by 5 bases and J by 7 bases. The CDR3 runs 13 residues. The CDR3 here is CASSPQGVVGYTF. The CDR3 DNA is TGTGCCAGCAGTCCACAGGGGGTGGTTGGCTACACCTTC.

The sample holds many counts of this clonotype. CDR3 region: CASSSSTGSSHF. CDR3 nucleotides: TGTGCCAGCAGCTCTTCGACAGGCTCCAGCCACTTT. The rearrangement joins TRBV7-2 to TRBJ1-6, with D possibly being TRBD1 (6 bases). CDR3 size: 12 residues. V shed 4 bases and J shed 18 bases, with 16 bases lying between them. Germline values: CDR1 SGHTA, CDR2 FQGNSA. Based on the CDR3 plus reference TRBV7-2 and TRBJ1-6, the full variable domain is GAGVSQSPSNKVTEKGKDVELRCDPISGHTALYWYRQSLGQGLEFLIYFQGNSAPDKSGLPSDRFSAERTGGSVSTLTIQRTQQEDSAVYLCASSSSTGSSHFGNGTRLTVT.

The chain is built from TRBV2 and TRBJ2-1; 8 bases are a match to TRBD2. V lost 0 bases, J lost 2 bases, and 3 bases stayed unmatched. The CDR3 is made up of 16 amino acids. The germline CDR1 and CDR2 sequences are SNHLY and FYNNEI. CDR3 DNA sequence: TGTGCCAGCAGTGAAGCAGGCGGGGGGACCTACAATGAGCAGTTCTTC. Residues: CASSEAGGGTYNEQFF. Complete variable domain (other parts from reference TRBV2 and TRBJ2-1): EPEVTQTPSHQVTQMGQEVILRCVPISNHLYFYWYRQILGQKVEFLVSFYNNEISEKSEIFDDQFSVERPDGSNFTLKIRSTKLEDSAMYFCASSEAGGGTYNEQFFGPGTRLTVL.

The rearrangement joins TRBV4-2 to TRBJ2-1; 12 positions match TRBD2. Germline V gene data show CDR1 as LGHNA and CDR2 as YNFKEQ. V shed 1 base and J 9 bases; nucleotides not matched to a gene: 16. The CDR3 sequence is 19 residues long. The CDR3 loop is CASSQVVTSGSLRFGEQFF. CDR3 sequence (DNA): TGTGCCAGCAGCCAAGTGGTGACTAGCGGGAGTTTAAGGTTCGGTGAGCAGTTCTTC.

The V call is TRBV30, the J call TRBJ2-3; 8 bases agree with TRBD1. CDR3 size: 14 residues. The junction had 6 bases not matched to a gene; V was cut back by 2 bases and J by 5 bases. CDR1 and CDR2 from the germline V gene are GTSNPN and SVGIG (reference sequence). For the CDR3, the DNA is TGTGCCTGGAGTTTAGGACAGGGAGGAGATACGCAGTATTTT. This translates into CAWSLGQGGDTQYF.

J is TRBJ1-2 and V is TRBV28, with D perhaps TRBD1 (5 bases). Trimming removed 3 bases at V and 1 base at J, with 12 bases between. The CDR3 loop spans 15 amino acids. Germline CDR1 reads MDHEN; CDR2 reads SYDVKM. The DNA of the CDR3 is TGTGCCAGCAGTTTGGGGCAGGCCTTTAACTATGGCTACACCTTC. Protein: CASSLGQAFNYGYTF.

This clonotype occurred a few times. The V gene is TRBV10-3, the J gene TRBJ2-7; either TRBD1 or TRBD2 may fit D (5 bases each). Trimming removed 5 bases from V and 0 bases from J, with 14 bases in between. Germline CDR1 and CDR2: ENHRY and SYGVKD. The CDR3 runs 15 residues. CDR3 bases: TGTGCCATCAGTCCGGGGCCAGGGAGCTCCTACGAGCAGTACTTC. Its protein product is CAISPGPGSSYEQYF.

This clonotype showed up just a few times. The chain employs TRBV29-1 and TRBJ2-7; maybe TRBD1 (6 bases). Trimming left V 4 bases short and J 5 bases short, with 9 bases between. Germline assignment: CDR1 SQVTM and CDR2 ANQGSEA. The CDR3 length is 11 residues. The CDR3 sequence is CSVGQADEQYF. In DNA, the CDR3 is TGCAGCGTTGGACAGGCGGACGAGCAGTACTTC.

This clonotype appeared a single time. The chain couples TRBV6-2 or TRBV6-3 to TRBJ2-7; D possibly uses TRBD1 or TRBD2 (7 bases each). Germline V lookup: CDR1 MNHEY, CDR2 SVGEGT. The V end lost 7 bases, the J end lost 7 bases, and 23 bases lay between the germline ends. The CDR3 consists of 15 residues. The CDR3 DNA follows: TGTGCCAGCACCTTAGCCGCAGGGGGGGATAATGAGCAGTACTTC. Protein: CASTLAAGGDNEQYF.

This chain uses TRBV6-2 or TRBV6-3 with TRBJ2-1; D uncertain. Per germline, CDR1 MNHEY and CDR2 SVGEGT. V lost 0 bases and J lost 3, with 9 bases in between. The CDR3 extends over 15 amino acids. The CDR3 sequence is CASSYSIGRYNEQFF. CDR3 DNA: TGTGCCAGCAGTTACTCGATTGGTCGCTACAATGAGCAGTTCTTC.

The chain's CDR3 is CASSYSRSSYNEQFF. CDR3 bases: TGTGCCAGCAGTTACTCGCGGAGCTCCTACAATGAGCAGTTCTTC. The chain employs TRBV6-5 and TRBJ2-1; D call uncertain. Germline CDR1 MNHEY, CDR2 SVGAGI. This CDR3 has 15 amino acids. V was cut by 0 bases and J by 0 bases, with 6 bases left in between.

This chain uses TRBV5-5 with TRBJ2-7, with unresolved D. CDR3 length: 12 residues. Trimming pared 7 bases from V and 0 bases from J, leaving 8 bases between. CDR1 and CDR2 from the germline V gene are SGHKS and YYEKEE (reference sequence). Here the CDR3 reads CASAWDSYEQYF. The CDR3 nucleotides are TGTGCCAGCGCTTGGGACTCCTACGAGCAGTACTTC. Looking up the rest from reference TRBV5-5 and TRBJ2-7 gives the full variable domain: DAGVTQSPTHLIKTRGQQVTLRCSPISGHKSVSWYQQVLGQGPQFIFQYYEKEERGRGNFPDRFSARQFPNYSSELNVNALLLGDSALYLCASAWDSYEQYFGPGTRLTVT.

This sequence joins TRBV10-3 and TRBJ2-4, with 11 positions matching TRBD1. The DNA end is a closer match to TRBJ2-7, so the J assignment may be wrong. The CDR3 has 15 amino acids. Per germline, CDR1 ENHRY and CDR2 SYGVKD. The CDR3: CAISEGQGAFYEQYF. The CDR3 coding sequence is TGTGCCATCAGTGAAGGACAGGGGGCTTTCTACGAGCAGTACTTC.

This clonotype was detected only a few times. The chain uses TRBV27 and TRBJ2-3; D is perhaps TRBD1 (5 bases). Trimming stripped 0 bases from V and 3 bases from J, with 19 bases between. Germline V gene lookup returns CDR1 MNHEY and CDR2 SMNVEV (reference sequence). This CDR3 is built from 18 residues. The CDR3 loop reads CASSLSGQVGFGTDTQYF. The CDR3 nucleotides read TGTGCCAGCAGTTTATCGGGGCAGGTGGGGTTTGGTACAGATACGCAGTATTTT.

The J gene is TRBJ1-5, the V gene TRBV7-2; 7 bases fit TRBD1. The CDR3 runs 14 residues. V was pared by 2 bases and J by 6 bases, with 4 bases of the junction left unmatched. The germline CDR1 and CDR2 sequences are SGHTA and FQGNSA. The DNA for the CDR3 is TGTGCCAGCAGCTTACAGGGGGGAGCTCAGCCCCAGCATTTT. Translating gives CASSLQGGAQPQHF.

In this sample, this clonotype turned up many times. The V gene is TRBV25-1, the J gene TRBJ1-2; no firm D call. The CDR3 totals 14 residues. Germline V gives CDR1 MGHDK, CDR2 SYGVNS. Trimming stripped 5 bases from V and 3 bases from J, with 13 bases between. The CDR3 loop reads CASSHGGDYYGYTF. CDR3 sequence (DNA): TGTGCCAGCAGTCACGGCGGTGACTACTATGGCTACACCTTC.

The chain carries TRBV27 and TRBJ2-5; 12 nucleotides align to TRBD2. The CDR3 totals 17 residues. Per germline, CDR1 MNHEY and CDR2 SMNVEV (reference sequence). The V gene end was trimmed by 6 bases and the J gene end by 0 bases; junction bases not matched to a gene: 8. The CDR3 sequence: CASRLAGGRGYQETQYF. The CDR3 DNA reads TGTGCCAGCAGACTAGCGGGGGGCCGGGGGTACCAAGAGACCCAGTACTTC.

The chain has TRBV10-3 and TRBJ2-5; 10 bases align to TRBD1. The CDR3 contains 14 residues. Germline V gene sequence: CDR1 ENHRY, CDR2 SYGVKD. J was trimmed by 5 bases and V by 7 bases; bases with no gene match: 7. CDR3 residues: CAIKGDRGGETQYF. The CDR3 nucleotides are TGTGCCATCAAGGGGGACAGGGGTGGCGAGACCCAGTACTTC.

This rearrangement joins TRBV25-1 to TRBJ2-7; D gene uncertain. Germline CDR1 is MGHDK and CDR2 is SYGVNS. This CDR3 region has 14 residues. Trimming took 3 bases from V and 4 from J, leaving 13 bases between them. The CDR3 protein is CASSEGGEFYEQYF. The CDR3 DNA follows: TGTGCCAGCAGTGAGGGTGGAGAGTTTTACGAGCAGTACTTC.

The rearrangement joins TRBV7-2 to TRBJ2-7; maybe TRBD1 (5 bases). The CDR3 spans 15 residues. Trimming took 5 bases from V and 5 from J, leaving 19 bases between them. Germline V CDR1 and CDR2: SGHTA, FQGNSA. The CDR3 nucleotides are TGTGCCAGCAGCACCTACCGTCTTCAGGGCGACGAGCAGTACTTC. This translates into CASSTYRLQGDEQYF.

Only a few counts were recorded for this clonotype. This chain joins TRBV6-5 and TRBJ2-1, with 9 bases fitting TRBD1. The CDR3 length is 14 residues. Per germline, CDR1 MNHEY and CDR2 SVGAGI. V lost 2 bases and J lost 7; bases outside the gene matches: 3. The CDR3 sequence: CASSYGTGSNEQFF. CDR3 nucleotide sequence: TGTGCCAGCAGTTACGGGACAGGGTCGAATGAGCAGTTCTTC.

The rearrangement links TRBV6-1 to TRBJ2-1; 10 bases are a match to TRBD2. The ends lost 2 bases at V and 5 bases at J; junction bases unmatched: 9. Germline loops: CDR1 MNHNS, CDR2 SASEGT. The CDR3 covers 17 residues. In DNA form, the CDR3 reads TGTGCCAGCAGTGAATGGCTAGCGGGGGAGATTCACAATGAGCAGTTCTTC. The encoded protein is CASSEWLAGEIHNEQFF.